The present entry profiles one T cell receptor (beta chain) with its context. Its antigen is unknown. This sample was taken from a study of T cells after posttransplantation cyclophosphamide. The germline V gene encodes CDR1 SGHTA and CDR2 FQGNSA. V lost 1 base and J lost 3, with 12 bases in between. The CDR3 totals 15 residues. Points from the study as a whole: After PTCy, TRB diversity resembled that of CNI/methotrexate controls. Tissue-infiltrating T cells from skin or gut overlapped little with blood T cells. Donor-recipient repertoire similarity was low at 1-2 months, rising over year one.

TCRdb keeps only in-frame clones here, not all; method: immunoSEQ multiplex PCR. The sample lists 9,700 or so clones; roughly 90% were seen once. Control samples came 1 year after myeloablative marrow transplants with methotrexate plus calcineurin inhibitor. Here the sequenced sample was PBMCs, taken just over 440 days after allogeneic stem cell transplant with calcineurin inhibitor and methotrexate. The origin of this receptor is a male patient between 45 and 60 years old who received an allogeneic stem cell transplant from an unrelated donor, was CMV-positive, and had chronic GVHD only. Some of these T cells may belong to the graft donor. V and J are TRBV7-2 and TRBJ1-1; no reliable D call. The CDR3 region has the DNA TGTGCCAGCAGCTTAGGGGGAGGGTCGGACACTGAAGCTTTCTTT. Translating gives CASSLGGGSDTEAFF.